Included here is one TCR beta chain sequence, with context. Its antigen is as yet unknown. Original data processing: Junction-only immunoSEQ sequences carried no quality scores, so filtering differed. TCRdb's copy holds only in-frame clones and misses some; the assay was immunoSEQ multiplex PCR. V and J calls plus clone size are reproduced from that table; the DNA served to infer D and trimming. The data contain about 1.5 million clones, approximately 98% of them singletons. These data are taken from a study of shared clonotypes between healthy human individuals. Study-wide results and limits: Tissues were not sampled, only blood, and their repertoires likely differ.

Sequences were obtained from naive CD4+ T cells sorted from blood. Subset specified: CD45RA+ positively selected. This clonotype originated in a man in his thirties or forties in good health.

CDR3 protein: CASSVGLAGFSGANVLTF. DNA for the CDR3: TGTGCCAGCAGCGTCGGACTAGCGGGGTTCTCTGGGGCCAACGTCCTGACTTTC. The chain joins TRBV9 to TRBJ2-6, with 12 bases lining up with TRBD2. CDR3 length: 18 amino acids. V was clipped by 2 bases and J by 0 bases; unmatched bases: 3. The germline V gene has CDR1 SGDLS and CDR2 YYNGEE. Using reference TRBV9 and TRBJ2-6 for the parts outside the CDR3, the full variable domain is DSGVTQTPKHLITATGQRVTLRCSPRSGDLSVYWYQQSLDQGLQFLIQYYNGEERAKGNILERFSAQQFPDLHSELNLSSLELGDSALYFCASSVGLAGFSGANVLTFGAGSRLTVL.